This T cell receptor (beta chain) is drawn from a study of vaccination effects on CD4 cells after COVID-19. TCRdb keeps only in-frame clones here, not all; method: immunoSEQ multiplex PCR. The table has roughly 20,000 clones, approximately 70% seen once. Before sequencing took place, the ViraFEST assay used viral peptide pools to expand antigen-specific CD4+ T cells. Cultured cells yielded isolated CD4+ T cells after approximately nine days. Neither prior SARS-CoV-2 infection nor positive nucleocapsid antibodies were present in the vaccine recipients. The CDR3 consists of 14 residues. After removal of 6 bases from V and 0 bases from J, the junction contained 3 bases not matched to a gene. The germline V gene has CDR1 MNHEY and CDR2 SVGAGI. On this clone itself: The target antigen is unknown.

Sequencing was performed on CD4+ T cells from PBMCs cultured with HCoV-NL63 spike peptides, taken before COVID-19 vaccination. The sequence came from a human donor who received a COVID-19 vaccine. The chain is built from TRBV6-5 and TRBJ1-2; TRBD1 agrees at 8 bases. The CDR3 region is CASSSDRANYGYTF. CDR3 DNA sequence: TGTGCCAGCAGCTCGGACAGGGCTAACTATGGCTACACCTTC.